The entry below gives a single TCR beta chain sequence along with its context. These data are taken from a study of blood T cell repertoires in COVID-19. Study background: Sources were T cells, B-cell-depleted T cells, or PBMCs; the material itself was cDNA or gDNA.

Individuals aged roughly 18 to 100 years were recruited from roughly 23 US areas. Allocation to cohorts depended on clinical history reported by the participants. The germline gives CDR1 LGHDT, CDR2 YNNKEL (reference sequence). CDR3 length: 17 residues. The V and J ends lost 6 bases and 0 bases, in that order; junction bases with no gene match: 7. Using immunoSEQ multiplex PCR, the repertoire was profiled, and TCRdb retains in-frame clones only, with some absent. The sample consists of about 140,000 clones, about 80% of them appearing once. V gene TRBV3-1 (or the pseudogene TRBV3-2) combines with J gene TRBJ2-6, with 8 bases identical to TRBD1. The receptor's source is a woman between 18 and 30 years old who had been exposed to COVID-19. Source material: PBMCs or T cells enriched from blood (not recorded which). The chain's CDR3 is CASRKTGGPSGANVLTF. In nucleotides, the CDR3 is TGTGCCAGCAGAAAAACAGGGGGGCCCTCTGGGGCCAACGTCCTGACTTTC.